The text below deals with one T cell receptor (beta chain). Looked up from germline, CDR1 is DFQATT and CDR2 is SNEGSKA (reference sequence). The CDR3 loop spans 14 amino acids. V dropped 3 bases and J dropped 0 bases, with 11 bases sitting between them. The data belong to a study of identical twins. MiXCR, applied by TCRdb to the 5' RACE reads, yields one record per CDR3 protein. The data contain roughly 1,500,000 distinct CDR3 sequences, under 35% of them singletons. The TCR sequence derives from a newborn girl in good health. V usage is TRBV20-1 and J usage is TRBJ1-1, with a possible D match to TRBD1 (6 bases). Sequenced material: cord blood. CDR3 sequence: CSASGGGVNTEAFF. CDR3 DNA sequence: TGCAGTGCTAGTGGGGGGGGCGTGAACACTGAAGCTTTCTTT.